One sample yielded the 21 T cell receptor beta chains listed below, sequenced in a study of neurological immune-mediated disorders. TCRdb re-derived calls from the 5' RACE reads in MiXCR, one entry per CDR3 protein. This sample yields 25,000 to 35,000 distinct CDR3 sequences, of which 4% to 5.5% are seen a single time; roughly 24% belongs to the top ten. What was sequenced was PBMCs. The source of these receptors is a man between 18 and 29 years old in good health.

The table lists this clonotype with many counts. The chain employs TRBV5-6 and TRBJ2-1, with D uncertain. This CDR3 is built from 16 residues. V gave up 0 bases and J gave up 0 bases, with 10 bases separating them. In germline, CDR1 is SGHDT, CDR2 YYEEEE. The CDR3 coding sequence is TGTGCCAGCAGCTTGGGAGGAACGAGCTCCTACAATGAGCAGTTCTTC. It encodes CASSLGGTSSYNEQFF.

This clonotype has ten or more counts. The rearrangement links TRBV20-1 to TRBJ1-2; D unclear. V was clipped by 3 bases and J by 5 bases, with 7 bases between them. CDR1 DFQATT and CDR2 SNEGSKA come from the germline V gene (reference sequence). The CDR3 is 11 amino acids. Here the CDR3 reads CSASDGYGYTF. The CDR3 coding sequence is TGCAGTGCTAGTGACGGTTATGGCTACACCTTC.

The sample holds many counts of this clonotype. The rearrangement links TRBV5-1 to TRBJ1-2, with 7 bases aligning to TRBD1. The V segment lost 4 bases and the J segment 7 bases; nucleotides outside the gene matches: 10. CDR3 length equals 14 residues. CDR1 SGHRS and CDR2 YFSETQ come from the germline V gene. CDR3 coding DNA: TGCGCCAGCAGCAGGTACACAGGGGAGGCTGGCTACACCTTC. As protein: CASSRYTGEAGYTF.

This clonotype was seen ten or more times. This chain connects TRBV29-1 to TRBJ1-5, with D uncertain. V lost 6 bases to trimming and J lost 5 bases, with 14 bases between them. The germline V gene encodes CDR1 SQVTM and CDR2 ANQGSEA. The CDR3 is 13 amino acids. The CDR3 reads CSVAKERYQPQHF. The CDR3 nucleotides read TGCAGCGTGGCCAAGGAGAGATATCAGCCCCAGCATTTT. Full variable domain (missing parts from reference TRBV29-1 and TRBJ1-5): SAVISQKPSRDICQRGTSLTIQCQVDSQVTMMFWYRQQPGQSLTLIATANQGSEATYESGFVIDKFPISRPNLTFSTLTVSNMSPEDSSIYLCSVAKERYQPQHFGDGTRLSIL.

This clonotype was counted many times. The J gene is TRBJ1-2, the V gene TRBV7-2; D gene ambiguous. The CDR3 sequence is 15 residues long. V was shortened by 1 base and J by 2 bases, with 11 bases between the two germline ends. Germline assignment: CDR1 SGHTA and CDR2 FQGNSA. This chain's CDR3 is CASSLGGGQNYGYTF. CDR3 DNA sequence: TGTGCCAGCAGCTTAGGTGGCGGCCAAAACTATGGCTACACCTTC. Full variable domain (missing parts from reference TRBV7-2 and TRBJ1-2): GAGVSQSPSNKVTEKGKDVELRCDPISGHTALYWYRQSLGQGLEFLIYFQGNSAPDKSGLPSDRFSAERTGGSVSTLTIQRTQQEDSAVYLCASSLGGGQNYGYTFGSGTRLTVV.

This clonotype was recorded at least ten times. The chain employs TRBV6-5 and TRBJ1-1; D is possibly TRBD1 (6 bases). Per germline, CDR1 MNHEY and CDR2 SVGAGI. The CDR3 is made up of 16 amino acids. Trimming stripped 6 bases from V and 0 bases from J, with 17 bases between. The CDR3 sequence: CASRQGGGFMNTEAFF. DNA of the CDR3: TGTGCCAGCAGACAAGGGGGGGGCTTTATGAACACTGAAGCTTTCTTT.

This clonotype came up many times. The chain combines TRBV6-1 with TRBJ1-1; no firm D call. The CDR3 contains 13 residues. Trimming removed 8 bases at V and 2 bases at J, with 12 bases between. Germline values: CDR1 MNHNS, CDR2 SASEGT. CDR3 bases: TGTGCCAGCGGACCGGGGAGAAACACTGAAGCTTTCTTT. It encodes CASGPGRNTEAFF.

There are many counts of this clonotype. The V call is TRBV4-3, the J call TRBJ1-2; perhaps TRBD1 as D (6 bases). The CDR3 consists of 15 residues. The germline V gene has CDR1 LGHNA and CDR2 YSLEER. With 1 base removed from V and 1 base from J, the gap between germline ends came to 10 bases. The CDR3 protein is CASSQGQGSNYGYTF. Here the CDR3 DNA reads TGCGCCAGCAGCCAAGGGCAGGGGAGTAACTATGGCTACACCTTC.

This clonotype occurred many times. V is TRBV6-5 and J is TRBJ1-1; 8 bases line up with TRBD1. The CDR3 consists of 15 residues. Germline assignment: CDR1 MNHEY and CDR2 SVGAGI. V lost 5 bases to trimming and J lost 4 bases; unmatched junction nucleotides: 9. The CDR3 spells CASSRGTGLSTEAFF. CDR3 in DNA: TGTGCCAGCAGTCGGGGGACAGGACTGAGCACTGAAGCTTTCTTT.

This clonotype came up many times. J is TRBJ1-5 and V is TRBV12-3 or TRBV12-4; TRBD1 might be the D (5 bases). The CDR3 length is 14 residues. V shed 7 bases and J shed 0 bases, with 10 bases lying between them. Here the CDR3 DNA reads TGTGCCAGCAAAAAGACAGCTAGCAATCAGCCCCAGCATTTT. It yields the protein CASKKTASNQPQHF.

Many counts were recorded for this clonotype. The gene calls are TRBV5-5 and TRBJ2-1; 11 nucleotides agree with TRBD1. J gave up 8 bases and V 3 bases, and 7 bases lay outside the gene matches. The CDR3 extends over 15 amino acids. Germline V lookup: CDR1 SGHKS, CDR2 YYEKEE (reference sequence). DNA for the CDR3: TGTGCCAGCAGCTGGGGCGGGACAGGGGGGCATGAGCAGTTCTTC. This codes for CASSWGGTGGHEQFF.

This clonotype came up many times. V gene TRBV5-6 combines with J gene TRBJ1-5; D may be TRBD1 (5 bases). The germline V and J ends were trimmed by 3 bases and 9 bases, with 16 bases remaining between them. The CDR3 extends over 14 amino acids. Germline CDR1 is SGHDT and CDR2 is YYEEEE. The CDR3 coding sequence is TGTGCCAGCAGCTCGGGACTGGTCGCTGGGCCCCAGCATTTT. Translating gives CASSSGLVAGPQHF.

This clonotype was found many times. The chain recombines TRBV7-2 with TRBJ2-4; 10 bases align to TRBD1. The CDR3 spans 15 residues. V dropped 3 bases and J dropped 9; count of bases not matched to a gene: 8. The germline V gene has CDR1 SGHTA and CDR2 FQGNSA. CDR3 protein: CASSFAGTGVAIQYF. In DNA, the CDR3 is TGTGCCAGCAGCTTCGCCGGGACAGGGGTAGCCATTCAGTACTTC.

Ten or more counts support this clonotype. V usage is TRBV7-2 and J usage is TRBJ1-2, with a weak D call TRBD1 (5 bases). Trimming shortened V by 4 bases and J by 0 bases, and 24 bases separated the two germline ends. CDR1 is SGHTA and CDR2 is FQGNSA in the germline V gene. The CDR3 consists of 19 residues. CDR3 bases: TGTGCCAGCAGCTCACCAACGAACCGGGACGGGCCTGCTAACTATGGCTACACCTTC. Amino acid sequence: CASSSPTNRDGPANYGYTF.

In this sample, this clonotype turned up many times. The chain uses TRBV6-1 and TRBJ1-5, with D perhaps TRBD1 (5 bases). The CDR3 length is 15 residues. The V end lost 1 base, the J end lost 3 bases, and 10 bases lay between the germline ends. From germline, CDR1 is MNHNS and CDR2 SASEGT. The CDR3 bases are TGTGCCAGCAGTGAAGATGCAGGGATCAATCAGCCCCAGCATTTT. Translated: CASSEDAGINQPQHF.

This clonotype was seen many times. The chain recombines TRBV29-1 with TRBJ2-1, with D tentatively TRBD1 (5 bases). Germline CDR1 is SQVTM and CDR2 is ANQGSEA. Between the trimmed V and J ends, which lost 5 bases and 10 bases, there was a span of 18 bases. The length of the CDR3 is 13 residues. As DNA, the CDR3 is TGCAGCGTTTCTATACAGGACCGTCAAGAGCAGTTCTTC. It is translated as CSVSIQDRQEQFF.

At least ten counts were recorded for this clonotype. This chain uses TRBV6-5 with TRBJ1-2; 7 bases line up with TRBD1. This CDR3 region has 15 residues. CDR1 is MNHEY and CDR2 is SVGAGI in the germline V gene. V gave up 5 bases and J gave up 4 bases; unmatched junction bases: 10. The CDR3 is CASSLRTGGTYGYTF. CDR3 nucleotides: TGTGCCAGCAGTCTACGGACAGGTGGTACCTATGGCTACACCTTC.

This clonotype occurred once. V and J are TRBV24-1 and TRBJ2-1, with no clear D. There are 12 residues in the CDR3. The V and J ends lost 4 bases and 5 bases respectively, with 5 bases between them. Germline CDR1 and CDR2: KGHDR and SFDVKD. The CDR3 bases are TGTGCCACCAGTGAACGTCACAATGAGCAGTTCTTC. This gives the protein CATSERHNEQFF.

The table lists this clonotype with many counts. The gene calls are TRBV16 and TRBJ1-5, with D possibly being TRBD1 (5 bases). The CDR3 length is 15 residues. V lost 3 bases and J 5 bases, leaving 14 bases between the germline ends. The germline gives CDR1 KGHSY, CDR2 FQNENV. The CDR3 is CASSHGGGGDQPQHF. The CDR3 DNA reads as TGTGCCAGCAGCCATGGGGGTGGCGGTGATCAGCCCCAGCATTTT. Supplemented by reference TRBV16 and TRBJ1-5, the full variable domain reads GEEVAQTPKHLVRGEGQKAKLYCAPIKGHSYVFWYQQVLKNEFKFLISFQNENVFDETGMPKERFSAKCLPNSPCSLEIQATKLEDSAVYFCASSHGGGGDQPQHFGDGTRLSIL.

This clonotype was counted many times. The chain uses TRBV6-5 and TRBJ2-4, with D possibly being TRBD1 or TRBD2 (6 bases each). V was cut by 2 bases and J by 1 base, with 9 bases left in between. This CDR3 comprises 15 residues. Germline assignment: CDR1 MNHEY and CDR2 SVGAGI. The CDR3 is CASSYRGLAKNIQYF. The CDR3, as DNA: TGTGCCAGCAGTTACCGGGGGCTCGCCAAAAACATTCAGTACTTC.

Ten or more counts support this clonotype. V gene TRBV30 combines with J gene TRBJ1-1; no definite D call. The V gene lost 2 bases and the J gene lost 0 bases, with 13 bases spanning the gap. There are 15 residues in the CDR3. CDR1 is GTSNPN, CDR2 SVGIG, per germline (reference sequence). The CDR3 DNA reads TGTGCCTGGAGTTTGTCCCTACTCTTGAACACTGAAGCTTTCTTT. Encoded protein: CAWSLSLLLNTEAFF.